This TCR beta chain was found in a study of immune characterization of retroperitoneal liposarcoma. TCRdb independently ran MiXCR on the PCR reads; one entry per CDR3 protein. The sample consists of some 8,200 distinct CDR3 sequences, under 50% of them appearing once. This CDR3 has 14 amino acids. The V gene's germline CDR1 is MNHNS and CDR2 SASEGT. This clonotype is a singleton in its sample. Sequencing was carried out using tumor tissue. This receptor was obtained from a male donor with retroperitoneal liposarcoma. This rearrangement joins TRBV6-1 to TRBJ2-7, with a tentative D call TRBD1 (6 bases). The J call may be incorrect, as the DNA end agrees better with TRBJ2-5. The CDR3 region has the DNA TGTGCCAGCAATAAGGACAGACTCCAGGAGACCCAGTACTTC. It yields the protein CASNKDRLQETQYF.